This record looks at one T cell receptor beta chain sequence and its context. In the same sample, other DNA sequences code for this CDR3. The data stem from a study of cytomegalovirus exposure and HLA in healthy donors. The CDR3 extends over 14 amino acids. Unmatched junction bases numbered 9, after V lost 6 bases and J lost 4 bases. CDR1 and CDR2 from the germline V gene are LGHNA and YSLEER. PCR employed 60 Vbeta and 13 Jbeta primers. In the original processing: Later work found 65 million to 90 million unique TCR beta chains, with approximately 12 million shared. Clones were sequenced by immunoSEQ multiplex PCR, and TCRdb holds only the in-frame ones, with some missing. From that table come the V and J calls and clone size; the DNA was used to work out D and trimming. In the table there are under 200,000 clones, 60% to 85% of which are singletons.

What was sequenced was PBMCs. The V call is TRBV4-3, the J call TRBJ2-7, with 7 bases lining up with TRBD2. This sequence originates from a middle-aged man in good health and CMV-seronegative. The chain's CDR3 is CASSPGTNSYEQYF. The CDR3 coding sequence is TGCGCCAGCAGTCCGGGGACTAACTCTTACGAGCAGTACTTC.